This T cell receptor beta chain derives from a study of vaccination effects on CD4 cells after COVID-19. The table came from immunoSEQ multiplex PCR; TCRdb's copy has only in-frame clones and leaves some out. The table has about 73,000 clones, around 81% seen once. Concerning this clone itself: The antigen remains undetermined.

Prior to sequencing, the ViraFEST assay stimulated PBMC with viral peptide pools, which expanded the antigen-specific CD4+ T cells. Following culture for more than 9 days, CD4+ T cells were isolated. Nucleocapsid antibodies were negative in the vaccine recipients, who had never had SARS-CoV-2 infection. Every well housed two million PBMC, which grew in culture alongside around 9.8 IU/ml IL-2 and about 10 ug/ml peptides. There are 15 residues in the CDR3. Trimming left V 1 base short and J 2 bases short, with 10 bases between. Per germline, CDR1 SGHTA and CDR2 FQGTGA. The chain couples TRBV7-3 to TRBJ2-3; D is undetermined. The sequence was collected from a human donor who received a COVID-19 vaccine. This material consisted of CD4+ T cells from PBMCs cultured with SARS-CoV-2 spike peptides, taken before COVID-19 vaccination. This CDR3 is CASSLNTGVTDTQYF. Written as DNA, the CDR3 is TGTGCCAGCAGCTTAAATACGGGCGTCACAGATACGCAGTATTTT. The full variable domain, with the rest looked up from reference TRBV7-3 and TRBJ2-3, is GAGVSQTPSNKVTEKGKYVELRCDPISGHTALYWYRQSLGQGPEFLIYFQGTGAADDSGLPNDRFFAVRPEGSVSTLKIQRTERGDSAVYLCASSLNTGVTDTQYFGPGTRLTVL.